This TCR beta chain was identified in a study of blood T cell repertoires in COVID-19. Study details: From the United States, Italy and Spain came samples of acute and convalescent COVID-19. Sample material is recorded as cDNA or gDNA derived from T cells, B-cell-depleted T cells, or PBMCs.

Per the original data handling: Reference gene primer amplification gave estimated nucleated cell counts. The table came from immunoSEQ multiplex PCR; TCRdb's copy has only in-frame clones and leaves some out. That table is the source of V, J and clone size, and D and trimming were worked out from the DNA. The sample holds about 150,000 clones; roughly 88% are singletons and the top ten take less than 3%. The CDR3 length is 17 residues. Losses at the gene ends were 2 bases for V and 4 bases for J; bases not matched to a gene: 10. CDR1 and CDR2 (germline): SGHTA, FQGNSA. V and J are TRBV7-2 and TRBJ2-1, with 8 bases lining up with TRBD2. The receptor comes from a woman aged 60-75 years with acute or convalescent COVID-19. What was sequenced was peripheral blood. In DNA, the CDR3 is TGTGCCAGCAGCTTAAGGGGTAGCGGGGCCGGGTACAATGAGCAGTTCTTC. As protein: CASSLRGSGAGYNEQFF.